These T cell receptor beta chains were read from a single sample in a study of cytomegalovirus exposure and HLA in healthy donors. Only in-frame clones appear in the TCRdb table, and some are missing; sequencing was by immunoSEQ multiplex PCR. The table includes fewer than 60,000 clones, 72% detected once. Sample: PBMCs. Receptors were obtained from a woman between 45 and 65 years old in good health and CMV-seropositive. Both conserved end residues are part of each CDR3. Each record gives: clone size, J gene, V gene, D gene, CDR3 protein, CDR3 DNA. The D gene is left open where the match is weak. The size of a clone is reported for some rows only, either as once, few or many, or as a class for expanded clones.

>NA|TRBJ1-1|TRBV19|TRBD1
CASSMDRGNEAFF
TGTGCCAGTAGTATGGACAGGGGGAATGAAGCTTTCTTT
>NA|TRBJ2-7|TRBV5-1|NA
CASSLAQEKYEQYF
TGCGCCAGCAGCTTGGCTCAAGAAAAGTACGAGCAGTACTTC
>once|TRBJ2-7|TRBV28|TRBD2
CASSSPGLTYEQYF
TGTGCCAGCAGTTCACCGGGACTAACCTACGAGCAGTACTTC
>once|TRBJ1-2|TRBV13|NA
CASIETLGSLGGYTF
TGTGCCAGCATCGAAACTCTCGGGAGCCTGGGTGGCTACACCTTC
>NA|TRBJ2-1|TRBV29-1|NA
CSVGRNEQFF
TGCAGCGTTGGTCGGAATGAGCAGTTCTTC
>NA|TRBJ2-1|TRBV7-2|TRBD2
CASSSPASGSYEQFF
TGTGCCAGCAGCTCCCCCGCTAGCGGGAGCTATGAGCAGTTCTTC
>NA|TRBJ2-3|TRBV27|TRBD1
CASSPGGFRTDTQYF
TGTGCCAGCAGTCCAGGGGGTTTTCGCACAGATACGCAGTATTTT
>NA|TRBJ2-5|TRBV5-5|TRBD2
CASSLDIPAGQETQYF
TGTGCCAGCAGCTTGGATATACCAGCGGGGCAAGAGACCCAGTACTTC
>NA|TRBJ1-1|TRBV27|NA
CASRPWGPSLNTEAFF
TGTGCCAGCAGGCCTTGGGGGCCCTCCTTGAACACTGAAGCTTTCTTT
>NA|TRBJ2-3|TRBV14|TRBD2
CASSQDQRGGRRDTQYF
TGTGCCAGCAGCCAAGATCAGCGGGGGGGCCGTCGAGATACGCAGTATTTT
>NA|TRBJ2-5|TRBV5-6|NA
CASTFGGQETQYF
TGTGCCAGCACCTTCGGGGGCCAAGAGACCCAGTACTTC
>NA|TRBJ1-1|TRBV25-1|NA
CASRTRGKSGTEAFF
TGTGCCAGCAGAACCAGGGGTAAGAGTGGAACTGAAGCTTTCTTT
>NA|TRBJ1-5|TRBV5-6|NA
CASRLQGSNQPQHF
TGTGCCAGCAGGCTTCAGGGAAGCAATCAGCCCCAGCATTTT
>NA|TRBJ1-5|TRBV2|NA
CASSPSQGGYQPQHF
TGTGCCAGCAGTCCTTCACAGGGAGGGTATCAGCCCCAGCATTTT
>many|TRBJ2-2|TRBV6-5|NA
CASSRTATGELFF
TGTGCCAGCAGTCGGACAGCCACCGGGGAGCTGTTTTTT
>NA|TRBJ2-3|TRBV4-3|NA
CASSPYHNRADTQYF
TGCGCCAGCAGCCCCTATCATAACAGGGCGGATACGCAGTATTTT